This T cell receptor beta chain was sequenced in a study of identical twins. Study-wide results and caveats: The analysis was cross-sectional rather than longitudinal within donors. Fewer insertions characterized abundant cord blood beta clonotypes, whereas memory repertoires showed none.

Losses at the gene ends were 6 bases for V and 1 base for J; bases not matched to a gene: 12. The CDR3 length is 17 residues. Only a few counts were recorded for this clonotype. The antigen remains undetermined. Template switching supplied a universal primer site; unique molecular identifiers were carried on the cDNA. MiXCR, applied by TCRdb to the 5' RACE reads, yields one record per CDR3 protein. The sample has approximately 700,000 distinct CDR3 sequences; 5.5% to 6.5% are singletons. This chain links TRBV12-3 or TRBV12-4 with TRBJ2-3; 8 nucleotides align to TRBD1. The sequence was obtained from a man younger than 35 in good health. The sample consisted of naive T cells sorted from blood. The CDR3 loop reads CASRRYGQGAGTDTQYF. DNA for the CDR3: TGTGCCAGCAGGCGCTACGGCCAGGGGGCAGGCACAGATACGCAGTATTTT.